This T cell receptor (beta chain) was recovered during a study of control samples from healthy donors and cancer patients. TCRdb's copy holds only in-frame clones and misses some; the assay was immunoSEQ multiplex PCR. The top ten hold over 8% of the sample, which has about 76,000 clones, 89% seen once. Trimming took off 4 bases at V and 4 bases at J, with 13 bases between the two ends. In germline, CDR1 is WNHNN, CDR2 SYGVQD (reference sequence). This CDR3 contains 14 residues. Sample: PBMCs. The chain links TRBV10-1 to TRBJ1-1; TRBD1 is a possible D gene (5 bases). The TCR sequence derives from a woman aged 50 to 65 with colorectal cancer. CDR3: CASSAGNGGTEAFF. CDR3 sequence (DNA): TGCGCCAGCAGTGCAGGGAATGGGGGCACTGAAGCTTTCTTT.